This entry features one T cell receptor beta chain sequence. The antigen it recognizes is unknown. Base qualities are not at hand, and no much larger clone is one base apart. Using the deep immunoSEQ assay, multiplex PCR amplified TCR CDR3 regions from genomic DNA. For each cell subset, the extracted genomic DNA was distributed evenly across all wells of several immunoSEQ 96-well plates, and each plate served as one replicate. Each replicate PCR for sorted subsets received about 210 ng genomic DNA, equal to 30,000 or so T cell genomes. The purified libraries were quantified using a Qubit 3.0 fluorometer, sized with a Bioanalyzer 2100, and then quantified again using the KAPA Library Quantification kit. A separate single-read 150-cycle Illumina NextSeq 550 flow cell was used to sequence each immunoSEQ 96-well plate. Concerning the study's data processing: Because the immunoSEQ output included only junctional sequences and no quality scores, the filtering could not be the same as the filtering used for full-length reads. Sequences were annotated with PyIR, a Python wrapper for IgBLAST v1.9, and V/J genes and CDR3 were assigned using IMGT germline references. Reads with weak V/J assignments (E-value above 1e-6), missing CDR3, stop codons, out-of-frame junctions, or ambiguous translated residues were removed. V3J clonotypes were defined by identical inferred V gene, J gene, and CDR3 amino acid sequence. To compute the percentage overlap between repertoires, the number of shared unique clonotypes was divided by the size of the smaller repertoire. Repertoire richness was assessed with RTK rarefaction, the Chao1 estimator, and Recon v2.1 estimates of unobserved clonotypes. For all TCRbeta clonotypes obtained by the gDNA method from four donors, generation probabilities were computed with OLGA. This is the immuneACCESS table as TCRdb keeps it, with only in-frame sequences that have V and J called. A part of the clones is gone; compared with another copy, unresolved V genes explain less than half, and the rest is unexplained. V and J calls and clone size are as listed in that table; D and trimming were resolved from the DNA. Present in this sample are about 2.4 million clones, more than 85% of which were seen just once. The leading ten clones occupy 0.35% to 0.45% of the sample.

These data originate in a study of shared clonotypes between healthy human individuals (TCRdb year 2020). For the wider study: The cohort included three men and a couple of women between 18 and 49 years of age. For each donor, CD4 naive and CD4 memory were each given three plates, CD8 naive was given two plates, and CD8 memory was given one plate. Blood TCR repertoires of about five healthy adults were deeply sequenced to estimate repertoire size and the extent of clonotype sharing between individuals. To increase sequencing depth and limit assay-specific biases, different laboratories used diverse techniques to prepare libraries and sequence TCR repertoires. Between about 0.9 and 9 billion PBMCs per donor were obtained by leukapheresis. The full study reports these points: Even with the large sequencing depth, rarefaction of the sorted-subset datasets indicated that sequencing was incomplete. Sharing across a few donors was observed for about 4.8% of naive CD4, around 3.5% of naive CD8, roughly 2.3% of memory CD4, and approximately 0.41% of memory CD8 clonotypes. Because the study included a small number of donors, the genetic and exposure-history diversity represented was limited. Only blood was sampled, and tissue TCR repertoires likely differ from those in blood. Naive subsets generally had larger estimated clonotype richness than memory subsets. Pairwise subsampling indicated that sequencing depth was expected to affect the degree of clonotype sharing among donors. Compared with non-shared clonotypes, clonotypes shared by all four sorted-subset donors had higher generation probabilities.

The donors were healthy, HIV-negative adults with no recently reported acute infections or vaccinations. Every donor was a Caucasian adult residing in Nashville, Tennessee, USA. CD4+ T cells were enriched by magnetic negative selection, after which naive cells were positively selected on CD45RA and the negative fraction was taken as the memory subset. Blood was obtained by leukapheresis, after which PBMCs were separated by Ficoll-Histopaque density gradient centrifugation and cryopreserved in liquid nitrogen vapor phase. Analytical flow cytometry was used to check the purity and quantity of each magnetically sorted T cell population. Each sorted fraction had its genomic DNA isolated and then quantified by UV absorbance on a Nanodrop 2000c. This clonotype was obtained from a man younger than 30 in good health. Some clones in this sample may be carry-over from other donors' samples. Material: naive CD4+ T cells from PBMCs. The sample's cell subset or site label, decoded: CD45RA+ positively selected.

The CDR3 protein sequence reads: CASSLRGAEKETQYF. The DNA is as follows: TGTGCCAGCAGCTTAAGAGGAGCGGAGAAAGAGACCCAGTACTTC. The sequence is built from TRBV11-1 and TRBJ2-5; a tentative D call is TRBD2 (5 bases match). The CDR3 measures 15 amino acids from cysteine to phenylalanine. Only CDR3 DNA is held: 45 bases, read in frame from base 1. V sheds 2 bases and J sheds 3 bases, leaving 13 bases between their ends. CDR1 and CDR2 (SGHAT, FQDESV) derive from the germline V gene (reference sequence). Reference TRBV11-1 and TRBJ2-5 genes cover what lies past the CDR3, so the full variable domain is EAEVAQSPRYKITEKSQAVAFWCDPISGHATLYWYRQILGQGPELLVQFQDESVVDDSQLPKDRFSAERLKGVDSTLKIQPAELGDSAMYLCASSLRGAEKETQYFGPGTRLLVL.